This T cell receptor (beta chain) was obtained from a study of long-term antiretroviral therapy in people with HIV (dated by TCRdb to between 2022 and 2023). About the study as a whole: The earliest samples were collected roughly a decade before the 2015 WHO recommendation for immediate ART, at a time when ART was usually postponed until CD4 counts fell. This retrospective serial study examined whether starting ART and sustained HIV suppression were associated with changes in the composition and diversity of the TRB repertoire in peripheral blood. A total of 192 cryopreserved PBMC samples were contributed to the cohort by 30 adults with confirmed HIV infection, with samples collected serially over a mean of approximately six years (range 1-12). Among the approximately 27 participants with HIV, eleven were female. No cross-contamination during QIAcube processing turned up in test extractions that ran a monoclonal T-cell line alongside 33 polyclonal samples.

The CDR3, from cysteine to phenylalanine, totals 15 residues. Only the CDR3 portion is preserved as DNA: 45 bases, with reading frame beginning at the first base. From the germline V gene (reference sequence), CDR1 is MNHEY and CDR2 is SMNVEV. V is pruned by 6 bases and J by 2 bases, leaving 5 bases of the junction without a gene match. The immunoSEQ hsTCRB v3.0 assay was used at survey level resolution to sequence the TRB variable region. TRB sequencing targeted a depth of about 35,000-50,000 T-cell genomes per sample. Pooled TRB libraries were sequenced on an Illumina MiSeq with a v3 150-cycle kit. On the authors' methods: Repertoire analysis was performed in R inside a reproducible Nextflow workflow that covered QC, data transformation and analysis. LymphoSeq2, an R package for AIRR-Seq data exploration, was used to implement custom analyses. After excluding a few samples that yielded fewer than 5000 total TRB sequences, 150 to 200 HIV repertoires remained for analysis. Among the approximately 190 HIV repertoires that were kept, roughly 59 were collected before ART initiation and roughly 130 were collected after ART initiation. Repertoires were downsampled to 5000 TRB nucleotide sequences, with summary statistics averaged over 100 downsampling iterations. The analysis kept only TRB sequences whose CDR3 regions were at least seven amino acids long. Diversity was measured with a Shannon entropy-derived clonality score and the Gini coefficient. In repertoire networks, the top 5000 CDR3 amino acid sequences were linked whenever an edit distance of one separated two sequences. For TRB CDR3 amino acid sequences, antigen specificity groups and MHC restriction were predicted with GLIPH2. To flag known CMV, EBV, HIV or tissue antigen associations, CDR3 amino acid sequences were matched against VDJdb and McPAS-TCR. Pre-ART, post-ART and control groups were compared with Wilcoxon signed-rank tests and Holm-Bonferroni correction. TCRdb took this table from immuneACCESS and kept in-frame rearrangements with V and J called. Such tables lack part of the clones; where checked against another copy, unresolved V genes explain under half of the gap, and the rest is unexplained. Clonal size and the V and J genes are those of that table, whereas D and trimming came from the DNA. The sample table holds roughly 40,000 clones, of which less than 95% were seen once. The top ten hold roughly 2.2% of the sample.

Participants were included only if at least one PBMC sample before ART initiation and at least two post-ART samples were available. Treatment was received in the United States of America by all participants with HIV. Before DNA extraction, cryopreserved samples of about 0.9-11 million PBMC were thawed and then washed. At the time of the earliest PBMC sample, participants with HIV were aged between roughly 20 and 54 years. PBMC samples were contributed by each participant from 1-4 timepoints before ART initiation and 2-8 timepoints after ART initiation, with a median of 7 samples. Serial HIV viral load, CD4+ T-cell count, ART history and demographic data were obtained for every participant. Using a Qiagen kit on a QIAcube, genomic DNA was extracted from unsorted PBMC, with samples processed in batches of 12. The study at large found these results: Inferences about post-ART repertoire changes are limited because no data were available on ART adherence, viral resistance or therapy changes. Narrower CDR3 length ranges were observed in HIV repertoires than in controls, and an antigen-experienced repertoire with only a slight naive shift after ART was suggested by the network structure. Because pre-ART samples had limited cell numbers, unsorted PBMC were profiled rather than sorted CD4+ and CD8+ T cells. Owing to limited PBMC availability, only the TCR beta chain was sequenced, without alpha chain pairing. A significant increase in TRB diversity was found to be associated with ART initiation, although TRB diversity was observed to remain significantly below that of transplant donor controls even after long-term ART. The samples span the years 2004 to 2017, and the ART regimens used may be less effective than current regimens. Expanded TRB clones identified before ART initiation dominated the repertoire across all time points, though the dominance fluctuated and decreased in many PLHIV after ART.

Remarks on this clone: There is no known antigen for this receptor. Per-nucleotide qualities are absent, and no much larger clonotype sits a single base away.

The chain joins TRBV27 to TRBJ2-3; the junction holds 10 bases that match TRBD2. The sequence was obtained from a man younger than 45 with HIV. This material consisted of unsorted PBMCs, taken around 9.2 years after starting antiretroviral therapy. Here the CDR3 is given as CASSTLAGFTDTQYF. DNA sequence: TGTGCCAGCAGCACACTAGCGGGGTTCACAGATACGCAGTATTTT.